The clone carrying this T cell receptor (beta chain) is a singleton in its sample. These data are taken from a study of blood T cell repertoires in COVID-19. TCRdb's table, derived via immunoSEQ multiplex PCR, lists solely in-frame clones and lacks some. The table records some 250,000 clones, 70% to 75% of them present only once. This receptor was taken from a woman over 75 with acute or convalescent COVID-19. The sample comprised peripheral blood.

The CDR3 coding sequence is TGCGCCAGCAGCCCCGGACTAGCAGCAAACTACGAGCAGTACTTC. Protein sequence: CASSPGLAANYEQYF. V gene TRBV5-1 combines with J gene TRBJ2-7; TRBD2 agrees at 8 bases. V lost 4 bases and J lost 3; bases outside the gene matches: 9. CDR3 length equals 15 residues. Germline-derived CDR1 and CDR2 are SGHRS and YFSETQ.